There are many counts of the clone carrying this TCR beta chain. Duration under 3 months, a NOSPECS grade of at least 4, and a Clinical Activity Score of at least 3 characterized the ophthalmopathy patients. Clinical symptoms, serum thyroxine and TRAb, thyroid ultrasound and orbital computed tomography were used for the diagnoses. This entry belongs to a study of T cells in Graves' hyperthyroidism and ophthalmopathy. Regions amplified from RNA transcripts were the TCR beta CDR3 regions. First-round RT-PCR of the TCR CDR3 relied on the HTBI primer set. Via MiXCR, TCRdb re-called the multiplex PCR reads, giving one row per CDR3 protein. Of roughly 280,000 distinct CDR3 sequences in the sample, 15% to 20% are singletons; the top ten hold approximately 57%. What was sequenced was blood. This receptor was identified in a woman aged 55-70 years with Graves' ophthalmopathy.

The CDR3 DNA reads TGTGCCAGCAGTTTAGCCGGGGTCCGCCACAATGAGCAGTTCTTC. Protein: CASSLAGVRHNEQFF. The chain is built from TRBV12-3 or TRBV12-4 and TRBJ2-1; D is perhaps TRBD2 (5 bases). V gave up 0 bases and J gave up 5 bases, with 11 bases separating them. The CDR3 has 15 amino acids.